This T cell receptor beta chain comes out of a study of blood T cell repertoires in COVID-19. Study information: The cDNA or gDNA used as material had been derived from T cells, B-cell-depleted T cells, or PBMCs.

Profiling relied on immunoSEQ multiplex PCR, and the TCRdb table lists in-frame clones only, not all of them. The sample lists more than 150,000 clones, around four fifths occurring once. CDR1 and CDR2 (germline): SGHNT, YENEEA. Deletions cut 1 base from V and 5 bases from J, with 10 bases between. This CDR3 comprises 14 residues. The V gene is TRBV11-3, the J gene TRBJ2-3, with D tentatively TRBD1 (5 bases). The sequence came from a woman aged 50 to 60 who had recovered from COVID-19. The specimen sequenced was PBMCs or T cells enriched from blood (not recorded which). CDR3 nucleotides: TGTGCCAGCAGCTTAGGGACAAGAGGAGATACGCAGTATTTT. Its translation is CASSLGTRGDTQYF. Filled out from reference TRBV11-3 and TRBJ2-3, the complete variable domain reads EAGVVQSPRYKIIEKKQPVAFWCNPISGHNTLYWYLQNLGQGPELLIRYENEEAVDDSQLPKDRFSAERLKGVDSTLKIQPAELGDSAVYLCASSLGTRGDTQYFGPGTRLTVL.